One T cell receptor beta chain is described in this entry. As yet, its antigen is unknown. Germline CDR1 SGDLS, CDR2 YYNGEE. The CDR3 extends over 12 amino acids. Trimming removed 4 bases at V and 7 bases at J, with 11 bases between. These data originate in a study of cytomegalovirus exposure and HLA in healthy donors. The PCR had 60 Vbeta and 13 Jbeta primers. Assay used: immunoSEQ multiplex PCR; TCRdb lists only in-frame clones, some missing. This table has approximately 150,000 clones, roughly four fifths appearing once. Points from the study as a whole: Associated with cytomegalovirus, according to the listing, were some 150 TCR beta chains. TCR sequences were mostly rare, though some public TCRs occurred in many donors. Most TCR beta V segments were productive about 87% or about 30% of the time in an earlier analysis. TCR beta V- and J-gene trimming, according to a later analysis, was linked to a missense DCLRE1C variant.

Sequencing was carried out using PBMCs. V usage is TRBV9 and J usage is TRBJ1-1; D ambiguous. The receptor was isolated from a man aged 18 to 30 in good health and CMV-seropositive. CDR3: CASSPPSCEAFF. In DNA, the CDR3 is TGTGCCAGCAGCCCCCCGAGTTGTGAAGCTTTCTTT.